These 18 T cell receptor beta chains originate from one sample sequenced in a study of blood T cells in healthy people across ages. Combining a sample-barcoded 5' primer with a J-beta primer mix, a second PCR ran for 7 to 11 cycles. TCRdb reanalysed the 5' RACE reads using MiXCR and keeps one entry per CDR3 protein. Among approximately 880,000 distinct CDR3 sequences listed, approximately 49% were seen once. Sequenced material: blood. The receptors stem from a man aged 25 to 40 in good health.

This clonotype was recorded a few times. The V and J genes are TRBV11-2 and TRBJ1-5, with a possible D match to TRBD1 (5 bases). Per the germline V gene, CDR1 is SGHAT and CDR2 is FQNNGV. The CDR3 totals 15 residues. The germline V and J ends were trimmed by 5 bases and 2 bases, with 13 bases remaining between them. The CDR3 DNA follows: TGTGCCAGCAGCCTCACAGGATTCGGCAATCAGCCCCAGCATTTT. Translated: CASSLTGFGNQPQHF.

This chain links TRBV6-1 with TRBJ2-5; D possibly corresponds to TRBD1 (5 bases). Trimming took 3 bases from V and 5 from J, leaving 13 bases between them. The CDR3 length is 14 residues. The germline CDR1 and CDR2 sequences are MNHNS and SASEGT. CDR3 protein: CASSETVHLETQYF. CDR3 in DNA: TGTGCCAGCAGTGAGACAGTCCACCTGGAGACCCAGTACTTC.

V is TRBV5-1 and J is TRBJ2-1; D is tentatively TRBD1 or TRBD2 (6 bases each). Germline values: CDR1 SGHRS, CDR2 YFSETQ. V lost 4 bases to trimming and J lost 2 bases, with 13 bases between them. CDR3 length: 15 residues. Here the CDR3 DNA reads TGCGCCAGCAGCCCGGAGGGGGAAACCTACAATGAGCAGTTCTTC. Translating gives CASSPEGETYNEQFF.

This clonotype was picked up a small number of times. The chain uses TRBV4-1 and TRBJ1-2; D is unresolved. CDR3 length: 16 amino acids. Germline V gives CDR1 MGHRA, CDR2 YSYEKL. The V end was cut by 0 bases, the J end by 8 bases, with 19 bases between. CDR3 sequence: CASSQEGLPMLWGYTF. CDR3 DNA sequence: TGCGCCAGCAGCCAAGAAGGGCTACCTATGCTCTGGGGCTACACCTTC.

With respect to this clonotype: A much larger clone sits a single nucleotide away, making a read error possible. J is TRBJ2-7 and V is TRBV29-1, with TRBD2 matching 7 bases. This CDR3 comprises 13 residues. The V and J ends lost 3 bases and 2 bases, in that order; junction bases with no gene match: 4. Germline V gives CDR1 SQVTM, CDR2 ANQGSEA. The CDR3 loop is CSVEERGAYEQYF. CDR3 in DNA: TGCAGCGTTGAGGAGCGGGGTGCCTACGAGCAGTACTTC.

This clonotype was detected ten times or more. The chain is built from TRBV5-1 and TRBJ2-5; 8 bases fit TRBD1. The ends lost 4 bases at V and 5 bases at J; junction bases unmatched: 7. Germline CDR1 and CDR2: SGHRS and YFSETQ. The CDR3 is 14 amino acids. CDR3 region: CASSTAPGGETQYF. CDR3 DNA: TGCGCCAGCAGCACGGCCCCAGGGGGCGAGACCCAGTACTTC.

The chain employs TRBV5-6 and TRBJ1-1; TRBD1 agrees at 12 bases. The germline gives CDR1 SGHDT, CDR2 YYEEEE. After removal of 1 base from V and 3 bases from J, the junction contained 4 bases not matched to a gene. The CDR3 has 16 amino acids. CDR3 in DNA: TGTGCCAGCAGCTTGTTGGGACAGGGGGCGGACACTGAAGCTTTCTTT. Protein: CASSLLGQGADTEAFF.

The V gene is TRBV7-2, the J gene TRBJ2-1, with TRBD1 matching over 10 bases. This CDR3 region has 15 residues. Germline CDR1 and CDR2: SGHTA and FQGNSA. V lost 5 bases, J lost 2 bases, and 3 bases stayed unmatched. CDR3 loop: CASSRQGATYNEQFF. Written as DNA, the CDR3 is TGTGCCAGCAGCCGACAGGGGGCCACCTACAATGAGCAGTTCTTC.

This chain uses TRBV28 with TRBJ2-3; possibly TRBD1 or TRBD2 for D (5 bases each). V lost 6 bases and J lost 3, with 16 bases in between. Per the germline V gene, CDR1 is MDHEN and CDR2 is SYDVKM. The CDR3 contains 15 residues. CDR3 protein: CASSDPTGLTDTQYF. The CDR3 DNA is TGTGCCAGCAGCGACCCAACGGGGCTTACAGATACGCAGTATTTT.

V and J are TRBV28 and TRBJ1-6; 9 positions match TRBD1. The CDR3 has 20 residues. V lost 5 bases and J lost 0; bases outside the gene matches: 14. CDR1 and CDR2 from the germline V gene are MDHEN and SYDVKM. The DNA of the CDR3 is TGTGCCAGCAGTGGGGCCTCGGGACAGGGATTGAGCTCCTATAATTCACCCCTCCACTTT. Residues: CASSGASGQGLSSYNSPLHF.

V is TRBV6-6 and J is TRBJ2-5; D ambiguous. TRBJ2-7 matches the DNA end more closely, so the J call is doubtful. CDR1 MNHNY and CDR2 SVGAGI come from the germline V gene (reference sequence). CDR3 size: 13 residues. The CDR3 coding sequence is TGTGCCAGCAGTGCCCTAGAGGAAGCCGAGCAGTACTTC. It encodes CASSALEEAEQYF.

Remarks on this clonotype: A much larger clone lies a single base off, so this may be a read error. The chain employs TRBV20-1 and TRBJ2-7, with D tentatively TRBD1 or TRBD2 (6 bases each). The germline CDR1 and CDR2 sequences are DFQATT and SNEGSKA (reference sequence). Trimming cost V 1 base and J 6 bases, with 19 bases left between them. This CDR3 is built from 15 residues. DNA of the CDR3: TGCAGTGCTAGAGCCGGGGGCGTGATGCTAGGCGAGCAGTACTTC. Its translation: CSARAGGVMLGEQYF.

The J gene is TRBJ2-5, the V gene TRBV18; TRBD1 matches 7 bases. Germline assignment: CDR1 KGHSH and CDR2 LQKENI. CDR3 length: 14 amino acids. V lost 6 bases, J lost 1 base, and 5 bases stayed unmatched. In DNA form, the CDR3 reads TGTGCCAGCTCCCAGGGACAGCTCCAAGAGACCCAGTACTTC. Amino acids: CASSQGQLQETQYF.

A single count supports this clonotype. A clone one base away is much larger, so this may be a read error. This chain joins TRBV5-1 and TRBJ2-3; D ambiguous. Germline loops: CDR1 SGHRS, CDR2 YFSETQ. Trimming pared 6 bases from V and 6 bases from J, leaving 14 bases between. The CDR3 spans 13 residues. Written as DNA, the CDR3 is TGCGCCAGCATGTTCCGCGAGTCTGATACGCAGTATTTT. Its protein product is CASMFRESDTQYF. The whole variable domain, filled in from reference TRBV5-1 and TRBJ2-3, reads KAGVTQTPRYLIKTRGQQVTLSCSPISGHRSVSWYQQTPGQGLQFLFEYFSETQRNKGNFPGRFSGRQFSNSRSEMNVSTLELGDSALYLCASMFRESDTQYFGPGTRLTVL.

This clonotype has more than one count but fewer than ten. Here the CDR3 DNA reads TGTGCCAGCAGCGTACGGGAGGGCCGTGAAGCTTTCTTT. Translated: CASSVREGREAFF. The J gene is TRBJ1-1, the V gene TRBV9; no clear D. The CDR3 spans 13 residues. Germline V CDR1 and CDR2: SGDLS, YYNGEE. The germline V and J ends were trimmed by 1 base and 7 bases, with 11 bases remaining between them.

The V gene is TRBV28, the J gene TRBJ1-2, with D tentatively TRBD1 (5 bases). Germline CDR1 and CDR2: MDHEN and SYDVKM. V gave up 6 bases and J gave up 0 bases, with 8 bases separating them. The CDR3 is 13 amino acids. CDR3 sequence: CASRGDANYGYTF. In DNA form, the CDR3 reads TGTGCCAGCAGAGGGGACGCTAACTATGGCTACACCTTC.

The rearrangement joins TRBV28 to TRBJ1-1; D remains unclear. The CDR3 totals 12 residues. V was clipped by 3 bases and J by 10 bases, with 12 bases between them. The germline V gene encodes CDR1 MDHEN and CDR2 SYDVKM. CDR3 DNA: TGTGCCAGCAGTTTGGGTTGGGATCGAGCTTTCTTT. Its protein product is CASSLGWDRAFF.

This chain's CDR3 is CASSQTGTDRQTQYF. Here the CDR3 DNA reads TGCGCCAGCAGCCAAACCGGGACTGATCGGCAGACCCAGTACTTC. J is TRBJ2-7 and V is TRBV4-1, with D maybe TRBD2 (6 bases). TRBJ2-5 matches the DNA end more closely, so the J call is doubtful. The CDR3 totals 15 residues. CDR1 and CDR2 (germline): MGHRA, YSYEKL.